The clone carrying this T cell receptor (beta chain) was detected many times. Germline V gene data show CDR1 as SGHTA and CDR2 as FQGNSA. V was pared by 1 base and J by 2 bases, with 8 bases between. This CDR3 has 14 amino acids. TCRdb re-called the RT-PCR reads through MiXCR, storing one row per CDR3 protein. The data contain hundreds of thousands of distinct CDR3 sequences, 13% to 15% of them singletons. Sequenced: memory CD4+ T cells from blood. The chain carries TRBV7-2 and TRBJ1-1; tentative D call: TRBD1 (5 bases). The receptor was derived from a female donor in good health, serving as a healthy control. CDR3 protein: CASSLVRGNTEAFF. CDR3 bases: TGTGCCAGCAGCTTAGTGAGGGGAAACACTGAAGCTTTCTTT.